The 20 T cell receptor beta chains reported below all come from one sample, sequenced in a study of blood T cell repertoires in COVID-19. Clones were read by immunoSEQ multiplex PCR, and TCRdb kept only the in-frame ones, dropping some. The sample shows approximately 58,000 clones, roughly 77% of them seen only once. Sequenced input: peripheral blood. These receptors all stem from a man aged 55 to 69 with COVID-19, enrolled during active disease.

This chain joins TRBV9 and TRBJ2-6; D gene ambiguous. Germline V gives CDR1 SGDLS, CDR2 YYNGEE. V was clipped by 0 bases and J by 4 bases, with 5 bases between them. This CDR3 is 14 amino acids long. CDR3 nucleotides: TGTGCCAGCAGCGTAGTTTCAGGGGCCAACGTCCTGACTTTC. Amino acids: CASSVVSGANVLTF.

There are a few counts of this clone. V is TRBV3-1 (or the pseudogene TRBV3-2) and J is TRBJ2-7; 7 bases are a match to TRBD1. The CDR3 runs 14 residues. Per the germline V gene, CDR1 is LGHDT and CDR2 is YNNKEL (reference sequence). The V segment lost 1 base and the J segment 4 bases; nucleotides outside the gene matches: 4. Here the CDR3 DNA reads TGTGCCAGCAGCCAAGGGACAGGCCCTTACGAGCAGTACTTC. It translates to CASSQGTGPYEQYF.

The rearrangement links TRBV2 to TRBJ2-7; possible D gene TRBD1, 6 bases. Germline V CDR1 and CDR2: SNHLY, FYNNEI. This CDR3 has 14 amino acids. V lost 2 bases and J 6 bases, leaving 14 bases between the germline ends. As DNA, the CDR3 is TGTGCCAGCAGTGAATTATCACAGGACAGCGAGCAGTACTTC. It yields the protein CASSELSQDSEQYF. Based on the CDR3 plus reference TRBV2 and TRBJ2-7, the full variable domain is EPEVTQTPSHQVTQMGQEVILRCVPISNHLYFYWYRQILGQKVEFLVSFYNNEISEKSEIFDDQFSVERPDGSNFTLKIRSTKLEDSAMYFCASSELSQDSEQYFGPGTRLTVT.

The rearrangement joins TRBV5-5 to TRBJ2-3, with 8 positions matching TRBD1. CDR3 length: 16 amino acids. The V segment lost 1 base and the J segment 4 bases; nucleotides outside the gene matches: 8. The germline V gene encodes CDR1 SGHKS and CDR2 YYEKEE (reference sequence). The CDR3 nucleotides are TGTGCCAGCAGCTTGAGTACAGGGGGTTCTTCAGATACGCAGTATTTT. It is translated as CASSLSTGGSSDTQYF.

The chain combines TRBV7-2 with TRBJ2-3; tentative D call: TRBD2 (5 bases). This CDR3 comprises 14 residues. Trimming removed 4 bases at V and 1 base at J, with 9 bases between. CDR1 and CDR2 from the germline V gene are SGHTA and FQGNSA. The CDR3 nucleotides are TGTGCCAGCAGCTCCGCGAGGGGCACAGATACGCAGTATTTT. Translated, it gives CASSSARGTDTQYF.

The V call is TRBV4-3, the J call TRBJ1-1, with unresolved D. Trimming removed 3 bases from V and 3 bases from J, with 8 bases in between. This CDR3 contains 13 residues. The germline V gene encodes CDR1 LGHNA and CDR2 YSLEER. The CDR3 DNA is TGCGCCAGCAGCCACAACCGGGACACTGAAGCTTTCTTT. Its translation is CASSHNRDTEAFF.

This clone came up a few times. CDR3 residues: CASSFLAGDGDTQYF. The CDR3 DNA reads TGTGCCAGCAGCTTTCTAGCGGGAGATGGAGATACGCAGTATTTT. The genes are TRBV7-9 and TRBJ2-3; the match to TRBD2 covers 10 bases. Germline CDR1 and CDR2: SEHNR and FQNEAQ (reference sequence). This CDR3 comprises 15 residues. The V gene end was trimmed by 3 bases and the J gene end by 5 bases; junction bases not matched to a gene: 5. Complete variable domain (other parts from reference TRBV7-9 and TRBJ2-3): DTGVSQNPRHKITKRGQNVTFRCDPISEHNRLYWYRQTLGQGPEFLTYFQNEAQLEKSRLLSDRFSAERPKGSFSTLEIQRTEQGDSAMYLCASSFLAGDGDTQYFGPGTRLTVL.

The chain employs TRBV27 and TRBJ1-1, with 7 bases fitting TRBD1. The CDR3 covers 15 residues. Per germline, CDR1 MNHEY and CDR2 SMNVEV (reference sequence). V was pared by 3 bases and J by 1 base, with 5 bases of the junction left unmatched. The CDR3 coding sequence is TGTGCCAGCAGTTTTAGGGCAGGGGGGAACACTGAAGCTTTCTTT. It encodes CASSFRAGGNTEAFF.

This chain joins TRBV7-9 and TRBJ2-1, with 12 bases fitting TRBD2. Per germline, CDR1 SEHNR and CDR2 FQNEAQ (reference sequence). V dropped 1 base and J dropped 5; count of bases not matched to a gene: 6. The CDR3 extends over 17 amino acids. Here the CDR3 DNA reads TGTGCCAGCAGCTTAGGGGCTAGCGGGGGGGTCAACAATGAGCAGTTCTTC. The encoded protein is CASSLGASGGVNNEQFF.

On this clone itself: Additional DNA sequences in this sample encode the identical CDR3. This chain connects TRBV2 to TRBJ1-1; possibly TRBD1 for D (6 bases). CDR1 is SNHLY and CDR2 is FYNNEI in the germline V gene. The CDR3 loop spans 14 amino acids. V dropped 7 bases and J dropped 3 bases, with 15 bases sitting between them. CDR3 protein: CASKTQGGYTEAFF. CDR3 nucleotide sequence: TGTGCCAGCAAGACACAGGGAGGGTACACTGAAGCTTTCTTT.

The chain has TRBV5-6 and TRBJ2-2; D might be TRBD1 (5 bases). Trimming shortened V by 7 bases and J by 6 bases, and 19 bases separated the two germline ends. Germline V gives CDR1 SGHDT, CDR2 YYEEEE. This CDR3 is built from 15 residues. The CDR3: CASGQFGATPGELFF. The CDR3 bases are TGTGCCAGCGGACAATTCGGAGCAACACCCGGGGAGCTGTTTTTT. The variable domain in full, completed from reference TRBV5-6 and TRBJ2-2, reads DAGVTQSPTHLIKTRGQQVTLRCSPKSGHDTVSWYQQALGQGPQFIFQYYEEEERQRGNFPDRFSGHQFPNYSSELNVNALLLGDSALYLCASGQFGATPGELFFGEGSRLTVL.

This chain joins TRBV19 and TRBJ1-2, with a weak D call TRBD1 (5 bases). Germline V gives CDR1 LNHDA, CDR2 SQIVND (reference sequence). Trimming shortened V by 5 bases and J by 3 bases, and 13 bases separated the two germline ends. The CDR3 loop spans 14 amino acids. The CDR3 coding sequence is TGTGCCAGTAGTCCCACCGACAGAGACTATGGCTACACCTTC. This gives the protein CASSPTDRDYGYTF.

This sequence joins TRBV18 and TRBJ2-1, with TRBD2 matching 10 bases. After removal of 3 bases from V and 3 bases from J, the junction contained 8 bases not matched to a gene. Germline V lookup: CDR1 KGHSH, CDR2 LQKENI. This CDR3 spans 17 amino acids. The CDR3 reads CASSPSVLAGNYNEQFF. For the CDR3, the DNA is TGTGCCAGCTCACCGTCGGTACTAGCGGGAAACTACAATGAGCAGTTCTTC. The full variable domain, completed using reference TRBV18 and TRBJ2-1, is NAGVMQNPRHLVRRRGQEARLRCSPMKGHSHVYWYRQLPEEGLKFMVYLQKENIIDESGMPKERFSAEFPKEGPSILRIQQVVRGDSAAYFCASSPSVLAGNYNEQFFGPGTRLTVL.

The chain links TRBV6-4 to TRBJ2-5; 10 positions agree with TRBD1. Germline-derived CDR1 and CDR2 are MRHNA and SNTAGT. The CDR3 sequence is 14 residues long. V was clipped by 6 bases and J by 6 bases; unmatched bases: 7. Here the CDR3 reads CASSETGGSQTQYF. The CDR3, as DNA: TGTGCCAGCAGCGAGACAGGGGGCAGTCAGACCCAGTACTTC.

J is TRBJ2-4 and V is TRBV9, with D unclear. Trimming stripped 3 bases from V and 3 bases from J, with 7 bases between. The V gene's germline CDR1 is SGDLS and CDR2 YYNGEE. The CDR3 has 13 amino acids. For the CDR3, the DNA is TGTGCCAGCAGCGGAACGGTCAAAAACATTCAGTACTTC. Encoded protein: CASSGTVKNIQYF.

This chain connects TRBV27 to TRBJ2-1, with 8 positions matching TRBD2. Trimming took 8 bases from V and 12 from J; bases not matched to a gene: 21. CDR1 is MNHEY and CDR2 is SMNVEV in the germline V gene (reference sequence). This CDR3 contains 16 residues. DNA of the CDR3: TGTGCCAGCCAACCGGCGGCGGGGGGATCTACAATGACGCAGTTCTTC. Translated, it gives CASQPAAGGSTMTQFF.

The CDR3 region is CASSFGSGLIDTQYF. The CDR3 region has the DNA TGTGCCAGCAGCTTTGGGTCGGGACTGATAGATACGCAGTATTTT. V and J are TRBV7-2 and TRBJ2-3, with D perhaps TRBD2 (6 bases). The V and J ends lost 3 bases and 5 bases respectively, with 15 bases between them. The CDR3 spans 15 residues. Germline CDR1 SGHTA, CDR2 FQGNSA.

In this sample, this clone turned up once. This chain connects TRBV6-5 to TRBJ2-3, with D perhaps TRBD2 (5 bases). The germline gives CDR1 MNHEY, CDR2 SVGAGI. Trimming took off 6 bases at V and 6 bases at J, with 10 bases between the two ends. The CDR3 runs 12 residues. The CDR3 here is CASSGGRDTQYF. Here the CDR3 DNA reads TGTGCCAGCAGCGGAGGACGTGATACGCAGTATTTT.

This chain links TRBV3-1 (or the pseudogene TRBV3-2) with TRBJ2-1; 8 bases are a match to TRBD2. In germline, CDR1 is LGHDT, CDR2 YNNKEL (reference sequence). V dropped 1 base and J dropped 14; count of bases not matched to a gene: 10. The CDR3 is 14 amino acids. The CDR3 spells CASSQVVGAGEKFF. DNA of the CDR3: TGTGCCAGCAGCCAAGTTGTGGGAGCGGGAGAGAAGTTCTTC.

This clone was found a few times. This chain connects TRBV5-4 to TRBJ1-2; D remains unclear. The CDR3 sequence is 14 residues long. V lost 7 bases and J lost 2, with 15 bases in between. The germline gives CDR1 SGHNT, CDR2 YYREEE (reference sequence). The CDR3 loop reads CASSDRSTNYGYTF. The CDR3, as DNA: TGTGCCAGCTCTGATCGGTCGACAAACTATGGCTACACCTTC.